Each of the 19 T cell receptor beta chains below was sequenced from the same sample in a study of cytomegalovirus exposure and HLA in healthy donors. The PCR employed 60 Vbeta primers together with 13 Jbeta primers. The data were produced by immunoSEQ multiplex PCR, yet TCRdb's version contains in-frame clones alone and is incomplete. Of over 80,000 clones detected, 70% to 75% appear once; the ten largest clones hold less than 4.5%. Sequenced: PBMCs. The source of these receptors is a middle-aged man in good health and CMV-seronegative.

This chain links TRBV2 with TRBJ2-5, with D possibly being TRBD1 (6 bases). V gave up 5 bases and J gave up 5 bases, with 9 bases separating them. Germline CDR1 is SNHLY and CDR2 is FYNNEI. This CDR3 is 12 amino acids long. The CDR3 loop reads CASSNRAETQYF. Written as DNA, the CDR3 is TGTGCCAGCAGTAACAGGGCCGAGACCCAGTACTTC.

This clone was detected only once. This CDR3 reads CASQGPNTGELFF. The CDR3 DNA reads as TGTGCCTCTCAGGGCCCGAACACCGGGGAGCTGTTTTTT. V is TRBV6-6 and J is TRBJ2-2, with D perhaps TRBD1 (5 bases). The CDR3 loop spans 13 amino acids. Deletions cut 11 bases from V and 0 bases from J, with 10 bases between. Germline loops: CDR1 MNHNY, CDR2 SVGAGI (reference sequence).

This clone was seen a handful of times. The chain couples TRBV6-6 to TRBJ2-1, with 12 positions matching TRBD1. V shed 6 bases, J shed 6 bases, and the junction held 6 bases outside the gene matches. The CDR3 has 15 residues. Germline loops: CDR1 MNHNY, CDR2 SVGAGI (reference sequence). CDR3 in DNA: TGTGCCAGCAGCCCCGGGACAGGGGGCATCAATGAGCAGTTCTTC. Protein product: CASSPGTGGINEQFF.

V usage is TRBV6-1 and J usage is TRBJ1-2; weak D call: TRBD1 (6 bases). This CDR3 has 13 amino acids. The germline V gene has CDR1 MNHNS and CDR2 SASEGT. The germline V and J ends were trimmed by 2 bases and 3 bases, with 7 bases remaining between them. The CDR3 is CASSEWTDYGYTF. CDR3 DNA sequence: TGTGCCAGCAGTGAATGGACAGACTATGGCTACACCTTC.

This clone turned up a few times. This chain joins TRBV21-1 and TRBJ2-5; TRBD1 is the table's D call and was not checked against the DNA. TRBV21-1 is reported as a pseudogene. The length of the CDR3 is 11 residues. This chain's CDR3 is CAGLGQETQYF. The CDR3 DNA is TGTGCTGGTCTTGGGCAGGAGACCCAGTACTTC.

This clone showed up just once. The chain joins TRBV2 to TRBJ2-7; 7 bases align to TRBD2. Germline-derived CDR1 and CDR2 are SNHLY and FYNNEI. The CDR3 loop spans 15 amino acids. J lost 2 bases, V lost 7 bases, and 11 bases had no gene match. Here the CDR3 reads CASIVLASGTYEQYF. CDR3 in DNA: TGTGCCAGCATCGTCCTGGCTAGCGGAACCTACGAGCAGTACTTC.

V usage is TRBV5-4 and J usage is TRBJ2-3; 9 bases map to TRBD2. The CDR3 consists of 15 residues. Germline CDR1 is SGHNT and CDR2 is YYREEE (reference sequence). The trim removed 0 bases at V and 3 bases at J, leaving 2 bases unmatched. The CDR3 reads CASSLGGGETDTQYF. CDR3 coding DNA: TGTGCCAGCAGCTTGGGCGGGGGGGAGACAGATACGCAGTATTTT.

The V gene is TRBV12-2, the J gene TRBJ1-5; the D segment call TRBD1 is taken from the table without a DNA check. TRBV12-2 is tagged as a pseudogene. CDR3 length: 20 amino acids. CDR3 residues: CASRSSRRDRGKVGNQPQHF. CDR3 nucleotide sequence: TGTGCAAGTCGCTCCTCCCGCCGGGACAGGGGGAAGGTCGGCAATCAGCCCCAGCATTTT.

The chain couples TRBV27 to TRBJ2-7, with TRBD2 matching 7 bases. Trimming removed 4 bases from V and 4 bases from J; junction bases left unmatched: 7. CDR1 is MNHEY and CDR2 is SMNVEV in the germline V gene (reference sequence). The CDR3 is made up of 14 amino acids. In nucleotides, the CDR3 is TGTGCCAGCAGTTCAGGCGGGGGACCTTACGAGCAGTACTTC. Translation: CASSSGGGPYEQYF.

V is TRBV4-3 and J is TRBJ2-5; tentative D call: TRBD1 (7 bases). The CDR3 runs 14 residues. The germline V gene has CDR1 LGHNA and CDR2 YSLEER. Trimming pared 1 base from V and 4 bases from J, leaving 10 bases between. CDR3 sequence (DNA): TGCGCCAGCAGCCAAGGACAGGGAGGAGAGACCCAGTACTTC. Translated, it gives CASSQGQGGETQYF.

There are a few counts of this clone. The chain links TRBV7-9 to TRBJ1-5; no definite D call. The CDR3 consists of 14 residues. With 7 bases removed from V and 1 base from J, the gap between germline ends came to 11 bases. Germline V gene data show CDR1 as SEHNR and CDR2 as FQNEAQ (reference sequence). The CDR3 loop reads CASTAGWSNQPQHF. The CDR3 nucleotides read TGTGCCAGCACCGCGGGTTGGAGCAATCAGCCCCAGCATTTT. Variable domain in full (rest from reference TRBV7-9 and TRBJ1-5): DTGVSQNPRHKITKRGQNVTFRCDPISEHNRLYWYRQTLGQGPEFLTYFQNEAQLEKSRLLSDRFSAERPKGSFSTLEIQRTEQGDSAMYLCASTAGWSNQPQHFGDGTRLSIL.

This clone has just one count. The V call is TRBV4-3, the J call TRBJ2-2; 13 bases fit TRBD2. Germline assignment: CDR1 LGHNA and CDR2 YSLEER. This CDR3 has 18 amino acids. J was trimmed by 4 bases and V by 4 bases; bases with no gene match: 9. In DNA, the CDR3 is TGCGCCAGCAGCCTCGAAAGGACTAGCGGGGGACCCACCGGGGAGCTGTTTTTT. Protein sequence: CASSLERTSGGPTGELFF.

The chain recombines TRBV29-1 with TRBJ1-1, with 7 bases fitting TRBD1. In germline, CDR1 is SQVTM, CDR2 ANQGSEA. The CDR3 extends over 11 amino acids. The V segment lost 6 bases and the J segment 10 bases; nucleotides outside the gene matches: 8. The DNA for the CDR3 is TGCAGCGTAAAGGGACAGCTGGCAGCTTTCTTT. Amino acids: CSVKGQLAAFF.

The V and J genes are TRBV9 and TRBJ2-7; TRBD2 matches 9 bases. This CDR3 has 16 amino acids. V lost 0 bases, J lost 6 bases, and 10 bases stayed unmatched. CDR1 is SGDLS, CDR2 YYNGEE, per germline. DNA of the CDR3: TGTGCCAGCAGCGTAGCTACGGGACTAGCCTACGGCGAGCAGTACTTC. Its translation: CASSVATGLAYGEQYF.

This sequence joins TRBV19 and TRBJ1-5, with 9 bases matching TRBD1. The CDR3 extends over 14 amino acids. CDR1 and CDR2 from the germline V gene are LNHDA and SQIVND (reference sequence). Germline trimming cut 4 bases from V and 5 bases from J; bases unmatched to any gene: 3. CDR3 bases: TGTGCCAGTAGTAGGGACAGGGAGGATCAGCCCCAGCATTTT. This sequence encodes CASSRDREDQPQHF. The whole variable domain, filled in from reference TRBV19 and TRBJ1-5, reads DGGITQSPKYLFRKEGQNVTLSCEQNLNHDAMYWYRQDPGQGLRLIYYSQIVNDFQKGDIAEGYSVSREKKESFPLTVTSAQKNPTAFYLCASSRDREDQPQHFGDGTRLSIL.

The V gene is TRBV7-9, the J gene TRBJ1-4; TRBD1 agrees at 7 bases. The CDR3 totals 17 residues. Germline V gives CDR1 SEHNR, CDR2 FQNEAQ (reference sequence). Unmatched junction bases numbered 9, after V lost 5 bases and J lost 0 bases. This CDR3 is CASSPWTGHATNEKLFF. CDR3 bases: TGTGCCAGCAGCCCCTGGACAGGCCACGCAACTAATGAAAAACTGTTTTTT.

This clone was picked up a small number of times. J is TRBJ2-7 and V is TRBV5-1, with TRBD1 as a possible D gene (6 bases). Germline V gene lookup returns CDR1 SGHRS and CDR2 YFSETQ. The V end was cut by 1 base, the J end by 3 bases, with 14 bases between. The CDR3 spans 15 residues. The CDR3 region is CASSLKPGEVYEQYF. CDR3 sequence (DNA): TGCGCCAGCAGCTTGAAACCAGGGGAAGTCTACGAGCAGTACTTC.

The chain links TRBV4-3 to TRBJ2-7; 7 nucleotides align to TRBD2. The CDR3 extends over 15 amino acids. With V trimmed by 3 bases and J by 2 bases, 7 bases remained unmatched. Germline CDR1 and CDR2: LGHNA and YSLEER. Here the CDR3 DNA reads TGCGCCAGCAGCCATCGCGGGGGTGGGACCTACGAGCAGTACTTC. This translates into CASSHRGGGTYEQYF.

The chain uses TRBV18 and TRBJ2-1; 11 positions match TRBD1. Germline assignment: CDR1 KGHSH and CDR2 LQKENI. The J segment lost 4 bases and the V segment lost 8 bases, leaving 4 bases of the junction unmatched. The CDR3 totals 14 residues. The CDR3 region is CASEDRGLYNEQFF. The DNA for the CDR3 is TGTGCCAGCGAGGACAGGGGGCTATACAATGAGCAGTTCTTC.